Detailed here is one T cell receptor (beta chain). Its antigen is unidentified. The data were obtained in a study of T cells in Graves' hyperthyroidism and ophthalmopathy. Whole-study findings and limits: Appearing also in blood were most of the thyroid clonotypes expanded above 0.001. From stable hyperthyroidism, ophthalmopathy was set apart by a 13 V-J model. Ophthalmopathy, which appeared later, was predicted by the model a median 6.5 months before onset.

The PBMCs were sourced from fresh peripheral blood (about 9.7 ml). RNA transcripts yielded amplified TCR beta CDR3 regions. A first-round RT-PCR of the TCR CDR3 used the HTBI primer set. From the multiplex PCR reads, TCRdb called clonotypes with MiXCR, one entry per CDR3 protein. The table shows about 350,000 distinct CDR3 sequences, with roughly 14% occurring only once. Trimming removed 0 bases at V and 0 bases at J, with 9 bases between. The CDR3 has 14 amino acids. Per germline, CDR1 DFQATT and CDR2 SNEGSKA (reference sequence). This TCR derives from a woman in her 30s with Graves' hyperthyroidism. The chain couples TRBV20-1 to TRBJ2-7; no definite D call. The specimen was blood. As DNA, the CDR3 is TGCAGTGCTAGAGATGTACGGGCCTCCTACGAGCAGTACTTC. Amino acids: CSARDVRASYEQYF.